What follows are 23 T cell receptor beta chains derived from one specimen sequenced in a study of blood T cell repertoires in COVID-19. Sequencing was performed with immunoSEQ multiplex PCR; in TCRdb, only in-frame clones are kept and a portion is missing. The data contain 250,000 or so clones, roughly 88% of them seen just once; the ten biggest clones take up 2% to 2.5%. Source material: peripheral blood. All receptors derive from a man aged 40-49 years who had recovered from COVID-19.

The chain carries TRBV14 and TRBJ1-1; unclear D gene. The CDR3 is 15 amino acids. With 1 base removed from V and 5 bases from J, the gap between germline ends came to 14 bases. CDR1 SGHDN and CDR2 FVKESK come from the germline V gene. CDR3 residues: CASSQVGPPDTEAFF. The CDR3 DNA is TGTGCCAGCAGCCAAGTTGGGCCCCCGGATACTGAAGCTTTCTTT.

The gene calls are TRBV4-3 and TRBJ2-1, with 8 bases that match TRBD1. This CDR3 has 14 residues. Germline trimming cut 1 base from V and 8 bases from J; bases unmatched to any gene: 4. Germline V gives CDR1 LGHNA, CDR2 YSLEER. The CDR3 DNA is TGCGCCAGCAGCCAAGGGACAGGGATTGATGAGCAGTTCTTC. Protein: CASSQGTGIDEQFF.

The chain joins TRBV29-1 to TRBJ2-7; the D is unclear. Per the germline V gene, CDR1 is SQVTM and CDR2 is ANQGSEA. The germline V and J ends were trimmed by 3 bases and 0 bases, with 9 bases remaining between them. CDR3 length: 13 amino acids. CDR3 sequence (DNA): TGCAGCGTTGATCGGGTCAACTCCTACGAGCAGTACTTC. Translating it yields CSVDRVNSYEQYF.

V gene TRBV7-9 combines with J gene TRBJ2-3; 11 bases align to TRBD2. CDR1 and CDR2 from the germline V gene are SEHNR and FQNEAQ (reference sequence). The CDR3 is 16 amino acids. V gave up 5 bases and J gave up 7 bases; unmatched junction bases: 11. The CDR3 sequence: CASSLLAGGGKNTQYF. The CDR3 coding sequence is TGTGCCAGCAGCCTCCTAGCGGGAGGAGGAAAAAATACGCAGTATTTT.

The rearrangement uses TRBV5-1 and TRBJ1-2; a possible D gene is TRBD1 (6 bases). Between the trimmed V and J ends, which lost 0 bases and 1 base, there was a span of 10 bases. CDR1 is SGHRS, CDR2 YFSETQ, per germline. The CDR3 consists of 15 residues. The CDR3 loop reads CASSLAAGVNYGYTF. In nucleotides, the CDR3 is TGCGCCAGCAGCTTGGCGGCAGGGGTTAACTATGGCTACACCTTC.

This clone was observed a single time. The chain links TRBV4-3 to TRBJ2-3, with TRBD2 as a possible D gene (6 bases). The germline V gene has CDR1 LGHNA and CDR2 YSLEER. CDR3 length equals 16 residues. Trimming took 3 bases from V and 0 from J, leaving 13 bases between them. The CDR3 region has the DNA TGCGCCAGCAGCCACGGGACTTTTACTAGCACAGATACGCAGTATTTT. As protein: CASSHGTFTSTDTQYF.

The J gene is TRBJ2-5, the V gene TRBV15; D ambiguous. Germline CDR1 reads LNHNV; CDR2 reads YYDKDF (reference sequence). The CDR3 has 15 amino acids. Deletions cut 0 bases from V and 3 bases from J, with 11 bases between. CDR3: CATSRDTVREETQYF. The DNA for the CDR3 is TGTGCCACCAGCAGAGATACGGTTAGAGAAGAGACCCAGTACTTC.

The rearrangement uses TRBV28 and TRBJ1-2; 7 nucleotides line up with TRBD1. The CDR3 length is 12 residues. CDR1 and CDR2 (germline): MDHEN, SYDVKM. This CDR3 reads CANRGPNYGYTF. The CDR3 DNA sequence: TGTGCTAACAGGGGACCTAACTATGGCTACACCTTC.

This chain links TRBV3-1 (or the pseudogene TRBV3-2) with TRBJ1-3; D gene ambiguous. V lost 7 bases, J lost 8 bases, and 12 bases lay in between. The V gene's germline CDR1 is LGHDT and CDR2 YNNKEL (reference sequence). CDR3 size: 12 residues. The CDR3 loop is CASTRGGDTIYF. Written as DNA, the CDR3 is TGTGCCAGCACCAGAGGCGGGGACACCATATATTTT.

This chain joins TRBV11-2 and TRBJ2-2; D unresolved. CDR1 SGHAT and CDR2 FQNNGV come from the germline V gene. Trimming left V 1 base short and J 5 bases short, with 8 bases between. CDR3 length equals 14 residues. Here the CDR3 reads CASSLGAETGELFF. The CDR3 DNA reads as TGTGCCAGCAGCTTAGGAGCCGAGACCGGGGAGCTGTTTTTT. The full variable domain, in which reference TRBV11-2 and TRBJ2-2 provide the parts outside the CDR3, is EAGVAQSPRYKIIEKRQSVAFWCNPISGHATLYWYQQILGQGPKLLIQFQNNGVVDDSQLPKDRFSAERLKGVDSTLKIQPAKLEDSAVYLCASSLGAETGELFFGEGSRLTVL.

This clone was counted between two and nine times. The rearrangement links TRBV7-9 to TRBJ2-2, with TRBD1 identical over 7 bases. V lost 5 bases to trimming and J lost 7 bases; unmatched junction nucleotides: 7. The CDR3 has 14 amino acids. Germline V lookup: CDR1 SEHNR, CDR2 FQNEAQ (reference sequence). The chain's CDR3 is CASSIGTADGELFF. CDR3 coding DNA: TGTGCCAGCAGCATCGGGACAGCGGACGGGGAGCTGTTTTTT. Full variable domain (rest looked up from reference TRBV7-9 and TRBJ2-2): DTGVSQNPRHKITKRGQNVTFRCDPISEHNRLYWYRQTLGQGPEFLTYFQNEAQLEKSRLLSDRFSAERPKGSFSTLEIQRTEQGDSAMYLCASSIGTADGELFFGEGSRLTVL.

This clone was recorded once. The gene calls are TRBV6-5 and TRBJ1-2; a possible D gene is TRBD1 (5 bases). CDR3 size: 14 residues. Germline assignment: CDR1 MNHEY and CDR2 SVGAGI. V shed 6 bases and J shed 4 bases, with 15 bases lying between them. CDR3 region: CASSNGGLPYGYTF. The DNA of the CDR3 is TGTGCCAGCAGCAACGGGGGACTGCCCTATGGCTACACCTTC.

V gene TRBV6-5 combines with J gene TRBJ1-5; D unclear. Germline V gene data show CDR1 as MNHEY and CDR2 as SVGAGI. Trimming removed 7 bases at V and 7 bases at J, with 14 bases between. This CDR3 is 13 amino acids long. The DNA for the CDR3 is TGTGCCAGCACTATACAAGGGAGCCAGCCCCAGCATTTT. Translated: CASTIQGSQPQHF.

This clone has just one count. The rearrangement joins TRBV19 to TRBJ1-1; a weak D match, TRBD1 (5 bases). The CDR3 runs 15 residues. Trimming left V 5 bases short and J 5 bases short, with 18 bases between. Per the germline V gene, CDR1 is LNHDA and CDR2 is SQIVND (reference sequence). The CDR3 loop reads CASSGGPGGETEAFF. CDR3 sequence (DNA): TGTGCCAGTAGTGGAGGTCCCGGGGGGGAAACTGAAGCTTTCTTT.

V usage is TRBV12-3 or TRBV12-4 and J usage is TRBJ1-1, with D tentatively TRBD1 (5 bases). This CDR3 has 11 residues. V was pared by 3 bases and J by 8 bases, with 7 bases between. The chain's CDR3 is CASSLGREAFF. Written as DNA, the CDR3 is TGTGCCAGCAGTTTGGGGCGGGAAGCTTTCTTT.

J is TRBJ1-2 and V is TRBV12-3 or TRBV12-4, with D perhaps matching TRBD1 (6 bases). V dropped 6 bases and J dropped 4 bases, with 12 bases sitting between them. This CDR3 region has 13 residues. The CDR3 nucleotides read TGTGCCAGCAGGCCGACAGGAGCCTATGGCTACACCTTC. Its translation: CASRPTGAYGYTF.

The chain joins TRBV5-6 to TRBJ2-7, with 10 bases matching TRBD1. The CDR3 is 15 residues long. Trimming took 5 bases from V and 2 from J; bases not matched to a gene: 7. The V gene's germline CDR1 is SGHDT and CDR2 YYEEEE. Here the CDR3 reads CASSTRDRGPYEQYF. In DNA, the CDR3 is TGTGCCAGCAGTACCCGGGACAGGGGTCCCTACGAGCAGTACTTC.

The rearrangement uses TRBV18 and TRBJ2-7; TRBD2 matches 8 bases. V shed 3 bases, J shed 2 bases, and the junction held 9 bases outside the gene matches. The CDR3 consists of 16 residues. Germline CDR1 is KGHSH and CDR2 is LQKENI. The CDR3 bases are TGTGCCAGCTCACCTCCTCGGCGACTAGCGACCTACGAGCAGTACTTC. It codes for CASSPPRRLATYEQYF. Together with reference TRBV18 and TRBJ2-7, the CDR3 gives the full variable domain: NAGVMQNPRHLVRRRGQEARLRCSPMKGHSHVYWYRQLPEEGLKFMVYLQKENIIDESGMPKERFSAEFPKEGPSILRIQQVVRGDSAAYFCASSPPRRLATYEQYFGPGTRLTVT.

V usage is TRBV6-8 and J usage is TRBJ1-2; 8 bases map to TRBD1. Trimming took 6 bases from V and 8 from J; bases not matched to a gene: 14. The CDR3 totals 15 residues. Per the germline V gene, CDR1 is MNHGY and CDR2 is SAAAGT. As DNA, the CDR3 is TGTGCCAGCAGCGTTTACCAGGGGGCGTCCCTGGGCTACACCTTC. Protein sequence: CASSVYQGASLGYTF.

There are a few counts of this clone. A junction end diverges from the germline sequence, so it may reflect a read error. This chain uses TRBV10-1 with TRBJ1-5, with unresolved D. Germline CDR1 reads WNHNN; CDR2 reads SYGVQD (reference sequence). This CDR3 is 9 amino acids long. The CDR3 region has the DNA TGCGCCAGCAGTGAGTCTCGGGATTTT. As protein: CASSESRDF.

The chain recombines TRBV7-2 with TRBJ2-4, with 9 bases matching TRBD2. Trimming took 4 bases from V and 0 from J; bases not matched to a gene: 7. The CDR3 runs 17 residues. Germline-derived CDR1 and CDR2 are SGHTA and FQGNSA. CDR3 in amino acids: CASSYRTSAIAKNIQYF. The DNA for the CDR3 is TGTGCCAGCAGCTACAGGACTAGCGCTATAGCCAAAAACATTCAGTACTTC.

The CDR3, as DNA: TGTGCCAGCAGTTTACTTCCCGTAAGGAGGTCCTACGAGCAGTACTTC. This encodes CASSLLPVRRSYEQYF. The gene calls are TRBV27 and TRBJ2-7; a possible D gene is TRBD2 (5 bases). The germline CDR1 and CDR2 sequences are MNHEY and SMNVEV (reference sequence). With 2 bases removed from V and 1 base from J, the gap between germline ends came to 15 bases. This CDR3 has 16 amino acids.

CDR3 amino acids: CASSTVTGLYEQYF. CDR3 sequence (DNA): TGTGCCAGCAGCACGGTGACAGGTCTCTACGAGCAGTACTTC. The V gene is TRBV7-9, the J gene TRBJ2-7; tentatively, D is TRBD1 (6 bases). Germline loops: CDR1 SEHNR, CDR2 FQNEAQ (reference sequence). V lost 5 bases to trimming and J lost 3 bases, with 14 bases between them. The CDR3 consists of 14 residues.